This T cell receptor (beta chain) was captured in a study of T cell changes during pregnancy in multiple sclerosis. The data were produced by immunoSEQ multiplex PCR, yet TCRdb's version contains in-frame clones alone and is incomplete. The table includes about 40,000 clones, 92% detected once. This CDR3 comprises 15 residues. Germline assignment: CDR1 MRHNA and CDR2 SNTAGT. V gave up 5 bases and J gave up 5 bases; unmatched junction bases: 5. The clonotype originates from a female donor with multiple sclerosis, enrolled in a pregnancy study. V usage is TRBV6-4 and J usage is TRBJ2-3, with 12 bases lining up with TRBD2. The input for sequencing was CD8+ T cells from peripheral blood mononuclear cells, taken in the first trimester of pregnancy. The CDR3 DNA sequence: TGTGCCAGCAGTAGACTAGCGGGGGAGAAAGATACGCAGTATTTT. Translated, it gives CASSRLAGEKDTQYF.